The clone carrying this TCR beta chain was observed a single time. The Seattle patients joined while their infection was active and were tracked longitudinally afterward. This sample was taken from a study of blood T cell repertoires in COVID-19. Study processing details: Amplified reference gene primers provided the basis for estimating nucleated cell counts. Assay used: immunoSEQ multiplex PCR; TCRdb lists only in-frame clones, some missing. V and J calls and clone size follow that table, whereas D and trimming were derived from the DNA. The repertoire consists of about 260,000 clones, with around nine tenths occurring once and the leading ten covering around 11%. This CDR3 spans 13 amino acids. Losses at the gene ends were 5 bases for V and 5 bases for J; bases not matched to a gene: 4. Germline assignment: CDR1 KGHSH and CDR2 LQKENI.

The chain has TRBV18 and TRBJ1-1, with 8 bases that match TRBD1. The clonotype originates from a woman in her thirties with COVID-19, enrolled during active disease. Input material: peripheral blood. CDR3 loop: CASSEDRGTEAFF. CDR3 coding DNA: TGTGCCAGCTCAGAAGACAGGGGAACTGAAGCTTTCTTT.